The subject of this entry is one TCR beta chain. The sample holds a few counts of this clonotype. No cognate antigen has been identified for it. Base quality data are lacking; no much larger clone is found one base away. This entry belongs to a study of T cells after yellow fever vaccination (dated by TCRdb to about 2019). Notes on the research overall: The SMART-Seq v4 Ultra Low Input RNA kit was used to prepare libraries from fractions with low cell numbers. To follow T-cell clones before and after both primary and booster YFV17D yellow fever vaccination, bulk TCR alpha and beta repertoires underwent longitudinal sequencing. Two healthy male donors, one aged 18 to 30 and one aged 30 to 40 years, made up the cohort. Blood was drawn at multiple timepoints before and after primary and secondary immunization, with bulk PBMC replicates and cell subsets isolated. General findings and caveats noted by the study authors: FACS-sorted repertoires could contain abundant contaminating clonotypes from the bulk population, so computational filtering was required. Compared with the primary T-cell response, the secondary T-cell response was faster but weaker, reaching its peak on day 5 rather than on day 15. Because the study included only a couple of donors, the extent to which the findings can be generalized is limited. A small fraction of clonotypes appeared in both the CD4 and CD8 compartments, likely as a result of convergent recombination. Most clones expanded after primary vaccination were re-detected after the booster (just under 97% of CD4 and approximately 85% of CD8), suggesting broad memory maintenance.

The treatment or condition label for this specimen denotes: live attenuated yellow fever vaccine strain. At each blood-draw timepoint, two biological replicates of bulk PBMCs were obtained. A standard Ficoll-Paque protocol was used to isolate PBMCs from peripheral blood. TriZol was used to extract RNA from bulk PBMCs, from CD4 and CD8 fractions, and from dextramer-positive and dextramer-negative fractions. The listed sequencing device is Illumina NovaSeq 6000. TCR cDNA was synthesized by 5'RACE template switching, which introduced a universal primer site and unique molecular identifiers. Priming of cDNA synthesis was performed from both the TCR alpha and TCR beta constant segments. Libraries were amplified in two PCR steps, with sample barcodes and sequencing adapters added in the second step. Libraries were sequenced on Illumina HiSeq 2500 (2x100 bp) or NovaSeq (2x150 bp). The original pipeline was this. Demultiplexing of reads and collapsing into UMI consensus sequences were performed with MIGEC, and V(D)J alignment was carried out with MiXCR. Vaccine-responding clonotypes were defined with edgeR using replicate PBMC samples, requiring FDR below 0.01 and a log2 fold change above 5 up to day 15. Each bulk clonotype was labeled CD4 or CD8 based on which sequenced repertoire, CD4 or CD8, contained the clonotype at higher abundance. TCRdb's own reprocessing of the public reads used fastp at Q25 and MiXCR and kept productive beta chains. Rows with a matching CDR3 protein are joined into one entry that keeps the most common DNA and genes. The V and J calls reflect TCRdb's pipeline rather than the authors' work. This sample gives some 400,000 distinct CDR3 sequences in total; around 20% of them show up just once. Clones ranked in the top ten supply roughly a sixth of the sample.

From the cysteine through the phenylalanine, the CDR3 covers 15 amino acids. Only the CDR3 region is kept as DNA, spanning 45 bases read in frame from base 1. For CDR1 and CDR2, the germline V gene lists KGHDR and SFDVKD. V drops 3 bases and J drops 5 bases, leaving 12 bases in between. This TCR came from a man younger than 35 who received the YFV17D yellow fever vaccine. The chain was built from TRBV24-1 and TRBJ2-2; 6 matching bases give a weak D call of TRBD1. The sequences come from PBMCs, collected before the yellow fever booster vaccination. The bases are TGTGCCACCAGTGATCTGAACAGGGATACCGGGGAGCTGTTTTTT. The resulting protein is CATSDLNRDTGELFF.